This T cell receptor (beta chain) was obtained from a study of spatial heterogeneity in lung cancer. Stated time point: sample taken at primary tumor resection. Unsorted whole RNA samples from tumor, nontumor lung or frozen PBMC were sequenced. Donors were some 72 untreated early-stage non-small cell lung cancer patients. TCRdb redid the calling of the 5' RACE reads with MiXCR, one entry per CDR3 protein. This sample has about 85,000 distinct CDR3 sequences, with about a fifth found just once. The receptor's source is a male donor with early-stage non-small cell lung cancer. Sequencing used PBMCs, obtained at surgery.

CDR3 sequence (DNA): TGTGCCAGCAAAGTCTCTGGGGCCAACGTCCTGACTTTC. Its protein product is CASKVSGANVLTF. This chain connects TRBV7-9 to TRBJ2-6; D call uncertain. V was clipped by 7 bases and J by 0 bases, with 4 bases between them. The CDR3 runs 13 residues. CDR1 SEHNR and CDR2 FQNEAQ come from the germline V gene (reference sequence).